This T cell receptor beta chain derives from a study of blood T cell repertoires in COVID-19. V shed 4 bases and J shed 2 bases, with 9 bases lying between them. CDR3 length equals 13 residues. Germline V CDR1 and CDR2: MGHDK, SYGVNS. Sequencing used immunoSEQ multiplex PCR; TCRdb keeps in-frame clones, though not all of them. The sample contains approximately 99,000 clones, roughly 86% of which appear only once. This chain uses TRBV25-1 with TRBJ2-7; unclear D gene. This clonotype was sampled from a woman aged 55-69 years in a cohort sampled during active or convalescent COVID-19. Sequencing was carried out using peripheral blood. CDR3 residues: CASSATPPYEQYF. The CDR3 coding sequence is TGTGCCAGCAGTGCTACCCCGCCCTACGAGCAGTACTTC.